What follows describes a single T cell receptor (beta chain). Its antigen remains unknown. V was pared by 6 bases and J by 5 bases, with 7 bases between. CDR1 is SQVTM and CDR2 is ANQGSEA in the germline V gene. This CDR3 contains 11 residues. The authors ran a second PCR of 7 to 11 cycles using a sample-barcoded 5' primer and a J-beta primer mix. Each CDR3 protein is one row after TCRdb ran MiXCR on the 5' RACE reads. The data contain 850,000 to 1,000,000 distinct CDR3 sequences, roughly 43% of them singletons. The people who gave samples were healthy Caucasians from Russia, aged roughly 6 to 100. These data are taken from a study of blood T cells in healthy people across ages. Study results and caveats: Estimates of diversity drawn from one million T cells were considered underestimates. Expanded clonotype changes were possibly confounded by unknown donor CMV status.

This receptor was taken from a man younger than 40 in good health. The sample consisted of blood. The V call is TRBV29-1, the J call TRBJ2-2; D remains ambiguous. CDR3 residues: CSVWETGELFF. CDR3 sequence (DNA): TGCAGCGTATGGGAAACCGGGGAGCTGTTTTTT.